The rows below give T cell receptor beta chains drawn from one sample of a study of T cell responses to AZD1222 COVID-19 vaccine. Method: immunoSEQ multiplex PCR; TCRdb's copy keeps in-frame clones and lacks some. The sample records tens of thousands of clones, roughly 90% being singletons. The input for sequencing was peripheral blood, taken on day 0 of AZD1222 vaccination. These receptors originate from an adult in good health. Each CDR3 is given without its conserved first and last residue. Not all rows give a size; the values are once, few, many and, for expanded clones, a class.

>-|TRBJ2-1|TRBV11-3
ASRYRAGGLFNEQF
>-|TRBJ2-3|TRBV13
ASAFRNTDTQY
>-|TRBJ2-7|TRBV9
ASSVIPDHEQY
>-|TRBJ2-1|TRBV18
ASSRETSGSRNEQF
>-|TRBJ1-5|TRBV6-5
ASSRDTYQPQH
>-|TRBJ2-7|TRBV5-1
ASSLGQGALIVY
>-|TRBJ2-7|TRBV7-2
ASSLGSAGPYEQY
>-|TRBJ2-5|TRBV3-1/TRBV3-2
ASSQALSGDQETQY
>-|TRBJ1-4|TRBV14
ASSQDGGATNEKLF
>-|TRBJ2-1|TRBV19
ASSIDWGRSNEQF
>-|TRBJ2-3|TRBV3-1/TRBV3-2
ASSQRGGDTQY
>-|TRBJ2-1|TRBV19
ASSMVSSGFSSYNEQF
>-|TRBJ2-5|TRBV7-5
VRSHKGTGQETQY
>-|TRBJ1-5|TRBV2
ASSVQNQPQH
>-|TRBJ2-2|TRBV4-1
ASSQVAANTGELF
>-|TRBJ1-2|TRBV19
ASSPPNLGRDYGYT
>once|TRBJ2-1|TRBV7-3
ASSSPGPLNEQF
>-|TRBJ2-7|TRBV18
ASSPRLAGVSYEQY